The next 5 T cell receptor beta chains were all read from a single sample in a study of identical twins. TCRdb re-called the 5' RACE reads through MiXCR, storing one row per CDR3 protein. Among 200,000 or so distinct CDR3 sequences listed, about 16% were seen once. This same sample was also taken into another study, of T cells expressing NK-cell markers.

The specimen was CD8+ T cells sorted from blood. These receptor sequences come from a woman between 18 and 29 years old in good health.

This chain links TRBV20-1 with TRBJ2-5; D not certain. The germline V and J ends were trimmed by 3 bases and 10 bases, with 3 bases remaining between them. The CDR3 sequence is 8 residues long. Germline V CDR1 and CDR2: DFQATT, SNEGSKA (reference sequence). CDR3 sequence (DNA): TGCAGTGCTAGTAACCAGTACTTC. This gives the protein CSASNQYF.

In this sample, this clonotype turned up a few times. This chain connects TRBV5-1 to TRBJ2-1, with 10 bases fitting TRBD2. Losses at the gene ends were 1 base for V and 7 bases for J; bases not matched to a gene: 14. The CDR3 runs to 18 residues. In germline, CDR1 is SGHRS, CDR2 YFSETQ. CDR3 in amino acids: CASSLMASGGGPLNEQFF. DNA for the CDR3: TGCGCCAGCAGCTTGATGGCTAGCGGGGGAGGCCCATTGAATGAGCAGTTCTTC.

This clonotype has more than one count but fewer than ten. The chain joins TRBV20-1 to TRBJ2-3; 16 bases line up with TRBD2. J gave up 0 bases and V 6 bases, and 6 bases lay outside the gene matches. This CDR3 region has 17 residues. Per germline, CDR1 DFQATT and CDR2 SNEGSKA (reference sequence). The chain's CDR3 is CSANPGLAGGSTDTQYF. The CDR3 DNA reads as TGCAGTGCAAATCCGGGACTAGCGGGAGGGAGCACAGATACGCAGTATTTT.

This chain connects TRBV5-1 to TRBJ2-1; tentatively, D is TRBD2 (6 bases). The CDR3 totals 19 residues. Germline V gene data show CDR1 as SGHRS and CDR2 as YFSETQ. The V end was cut by 2 bases, the J end by 0 bases, with 21 bases between. CDR3 sequence: CASSFYPGLPVSSYNEQFF. CDR3 nucleotides: TGCGCCAGCAGCTTTTACCCGGGACTCCCTGTAAGCTCCTACAATGAGCAGTTCTTC.

The chain couples TRBV9 to TRBJ2-1, with D perhaps matching TRBD2 (6 bases). Trimming removed 3 bases at V and 9 bases at J, with 16 bases between. The CDR3 is 14 amino acids. The germline gives CDR1 SGDLS, CDR2 YYNGEE. The CDR3 sequence: CASSGGTVLGEQFF. The CDR3, as DNA: TGTGCCAGCAGCGGCGGGACCGTCCTCGGTGAGCAGTTCTTC.